The 30 T cell receptor beta chains presented below share a single source sample, sequenced in a study of cytomegalovirus exposure and HLA in healthy donors. The primer mix had 60 Vbeta and 13 Jbeta primers. Sequencing was performed with immunoSEQ multiplex PCR; in TCRdb, only in-frame clones are kept and a portion is missing. The sample lists roughly 99,000 clones, roughly 83% occurring once. The sample was PBMCs. These receptors were taken from a male donor in good health and CMV-seropositive.

The chain couples TRBV6-4 to TRBJ1-1, with 9 bases lining up with TRBD1. V was clipped by 6 bases and J by 4 bases; unmatched bases: 9. Per germline, CDR1 MRHNA and CDR2 SNTAGT. This CDR3 is 15 amino acids long. CDR3 in amino acids: CASRRTGDKGTEAFF. The DNA for the CDR3 is TGTGCCAGCAGGCGGACAGGGGATAAGGGCACTGAAGCTTTCTTT.

V is TRBV5-6 and J is TRBJ1-2; D uncertain. In germline, CDR1 is SGHDT, CDR2 YYEEEE. Trimming stripped 2 bases from V and 3 bases from J, with 2 bases between. CDR3 length equals 11 residues. CDR3 residues: CASSFYYGYTF. Written as DNA, the CDR3 is TGTGCCAGCAGCTTCTACTATGGCTACACCTTC.

The chain couples TRBV21-1 to TRBJ1-4; the tabulated D call, TRBD1, remains unverified against the DNA. TRBV21-1 is annotated as a pseudogene. The length of the CDR3 is 12 residues. The CDR3 protein is CASSSLRSGAFF. The CDR3 coding sequence is TGTGCCAGCAGCAGCCTTAGGTCAGGGGCCTTTTTT.

In the case of this clone: Germline and junction disagree at one end, which may indicate a read error. The CDR3 DNA reads as TGTGCCAGCAGCCAAGGAGAAGGCGGGGAGCCGTTCTTC. Protein product: CASSQGEGGEPFF. This chain joins TRBV4-2 and TRBJ2-1; perhaps TRBD2 as D (6 bases). The germline gives CDR1 LGHNA, CDR2 YNFKEQ. The CDR3 contains 13 residues.

The CDR3 loop is CASSPGAPGASFYGYTF. CDR3 DNA sequence: TGCGCCAGCAGCCCAGGGGCACCAGGGGCTTCCTTCTATGGCTACACCTTC. The rearrangement uses TRBV5-1 and TRBJ1-2; TRBD1 might be the D (6 bases). Trimming removed 4 bases at V and 4 bases at J, with 23 bases between. This CDR3 comprises 17 residues. Germline-derived CDR1 and CDR2 are SGHRS and YFSETQ. Complete variable domain (other parts from reference TRBV5-1 and TRBJ1-2): KAGVTQTPRYLIKTRGQQVTLSCSPISGHRSVSWYQQTPGQGLQFLFEYFSETQRNKGNFPGRFSGRQFSNSRSEMNVSTLELGDSALYLCASSPGAPGASFYGYTFGSGTRLTVV.

The chain carries TRBV19 and TRBJ1-6; tentatively, D is TRBD1 (6 bases). The length of the CDR3 is 14 residues. The germline CDR1 and CDR2 sequences are LNHDA and SQIVND (reference sequence). V was cut by 0 bases and J by 7 bases, with 7 bases left in between. Written as DNA, the CDR3 is TGTGCCAGTAGTATAGACAGGGGAAATTCACCCCTCCACTTT. Its protein is CASSIDRGNSPLHF.

The gene calls are TRBV6-5 and TRBJ1-1, with D possibly matching TRBD1 (6 bases). The germline V and J ends were trimmed by 2 bases and 6 bases, with 13 bases remaining between them. There are 14 residues in the CDR3. Germline values: CDR1 MNHEY, CDR2 SVGAGI. DNA of the CDR3: TGTGCCAGCAGTTACGGGCGGGGGGGCGCTGAAGCTTTCTTT. Translated, it gives CASSYGRGGAEAFF.

Concerning this clone itself: A read error is possible here, since a much larger clone lies one base away. The rearrangement joins TRBV9 to TRBJ2-7; 9 bases align to TRBD1. Germline CDR1 and CDR2: SGDLS and YYNGEE. This CDR3 region has 14 residues. V dropped 4 bases and J dropped 1; count of bases not matched to a gene: 3. CDR3 nucleotides: TGTGCCAGCAGCCAGGGGACAGGGTCCTACGAGCAGTACTTC. Protein: CASSQGTGSYEQYF.

The chain is built from TRBV19 and TRBJ1-1; TRBD1 matches 7 bases. Germline values: CDR1 LNHDA, CDR2 SQIVND (reference sequence). The J segment lost 0 bases and the V segment lost 5 bases, leaving 3 bases of the junction unmatched. The CDR3 contains 14 residues. In nucleotides, the CDR3 is TGTGCCAGTAGTTGGGACAGCATGAACACTGAAGCTTTCTTT. Translation gives CASSWDSMNTEAFF.

The V and J genes are TRBV5-4 and TRBJ2-7; 8 nucleotides agree with TRBD1. The V gene's germline CDR1 is SGHNT and CDR2 YYREEE (reference sequence). With 4 bases clipped from V and 5 bases from J, the junction kept 5 bases outside the gene matches. There are 13 residues in the CDR3. CDR3 sequence: CASSLQGAHEQYF. CDR3 coding DNA: TGTGCCAGCAGCCTTCAGGGGGCACACGAGCAGTACTTC.

The rearrangement uses TRBV7-8 and TRBJ1-4; D unclear. Trimming removed 0 bases from V and 6 bases from J, with 14 bases in between. CDR1 and CDR2 from the germline V gene are SGHVS and FQNEAQ. The CDR3 is made up of 16 amino acids. The CDR3, as DNA: TGTGCCAGCAGCTTAGCGCTTCGGGGTTCGGATGAAAAACTGTTTTTT. It is translated as CASSLALRGSDEKLFF.

This sequence joins TRBV5-4 and TRBJ2-6; a weak D match, TRBD2 (6 bases). Germline assignment: CDR1 SGHNT and CDR2 YYREEE (reference sequence). This CDR3 spans 16 amino acids. V was shortened by 0 bases and J by 2 bases, with 9 bases between the two germline ends. CDR3 loop: CASSLGGDPGANVLTF. CDR3 DNA: TGTGCCAGCAGCTTGGGGGGGGACCCTGGGGCCAACGTCCTGACTTTC.

The chain has TRBV2 and TRBJ1-1; D is possibly TRBD1 (6 bases). There are 14 residues in the CDR3. V was trimmed by 4 bases and J by 5 bases, leaving 14 bases between them. CDR1 SNHLY and CDR2 FYNNEI come from the germline V gene. The CDR3 here is CASSGQGLGTEAFF. The DNA of the CDR3 is TGTGCCAGCAGTGGGCAGGGGTTGGGGACTGAAGCTTTCTTT.

The chain employs TRBV2 and TRBJ1-2; 7 bases align to TRBD1. V lost 4 bases to trimming and J lost 5 bases; unmatched junction nucleotides: 10. CDR3 length: 15 residues. Germline CDR1 is SNHLY and CDR2 is FYNNEI. The CDR3 DNA is TGTGCCAGCAGTGGAATTTTTGGACAGGCTTATGGCTACACCTTC. Translating gives CASSGIFGQAYGYTF. Complete variable domain (other parts from reference TRBV2 and TRBJ1-2): EPEVTQTPSHQVTQMGQEVILRCVPISNHLYFYWYRQILGQKVEFLVSFYNNEISEKSEIFDDQFSVERPDGSNFTLKIRSTKLEDSAMYFCASSGIFGQAYGYTFGSGTRLTVV.

The chain is built from TRBV19 and TRBJ1-5; D gene unclear. This CDR3 has 14 amino acids. Germline V CDR1 and CDR2: LNHDA, SQIVND (reference sequence). The V and J ends lost 1 base and 6 bases respectively, with 10 bases between them. CDR3 nucleotide sequence: TGTGCCAGTAGTATAGTCGGTGGCGGTCAGCCCCAGCATTTT. Translation: CASSIVGGGQPQHF.

The table lists this clone with a count of one. The rearrangement uses TRBV2 and TRBJ1-6, with D possibly TRBD1 on 5 matching bases. Germline CDR1 is SNHLY and CDR2 is FYNNEI. V was cut by 8 bases and J by 7 bases, with 15 bases left in between. This CDR3 spans 14 amino acids. The CDR3 loop is CASGKGGENSPLHF. The CDR3 nucleotides read TGTGCCAGCGGCAAGGGAGGGGAGAATTCACCCCTCCACTTT. Drawing the rest from reference TRBV2 and TRBJ1-6, the complete variable domain is EPEVTQTPSHQVTQMGQEVILRCVPISNHLYFYWYRQILGQKVEFLVSFYNNEISEKSEIFDDQFSVERPDGSNFTLKIRSTKLEDSAMYFCASGKGGENSPLHFGNGTRLTVT.

Worth noting for this clone: The same CDR3 also results from other DNA sequences found in this sample. The chain joins TRBV5-1 to TRBJ2-5, with 7 bases fitting TRBD2. The ends lost 0 bases at V and 5 bases at J; junction bases unmatched: 1. The length of the CDR3 is 13 residues. Germline CDR1 is SGHRS and CDR2 is YFSETQ. The CDR3, as DNA: TGCGCCAGCAGCTTGGCGGGGGGTGAGACCCAGTACTTC. Its translation is CASSLAGGETQYF. Full variable domain (remainder filled in from reference TRBV5-1 and TRBJ2-5): KAGVTQTPRYLIKTRGQQVTLSCSPISGHRSVSWYQQTPGQGLQFLFEYFSETQRNKGNFPGRFSGRQFSNSRSEMNVSTLELGDSALYLCASSLAGGETQYFGPGTRLLVL.

The rearrangement joins TRBV30 to TRBJ1-6; 7 positions match TRBD1. The CDR3 has 14 residues. Germline V gene lookup returns CDR1 GTSNPN and CDR2 SVGIG (reference sequence). The ends lost 3 bases at V and 7 bases at J; junction bases unmatched: 6. CDR3 coding DNA: TGTGCCTGGAGAGAAGACAGGGCCAATTCACCCCTCCACTTT. Residues: CAWREDRANSPLHF.

In this sample, this clone turned up a few times. CDR3 in amino acids: CASSIRTGANTEAFF. The CDR3 DNA reads as TGCGCCAGCAGCATCCGAACAGGGGCCAATACTGAAGCTTTCTTT. The chain couples TRBV5-1 to TRBJ1-1; 7 nucleotides line up with TRBD1. The CDR3 consists of 15 residues. Germline CDR1 SGHRS, CDR2 YFSETQ. With V trimmed by 4 bases and J by 5 bases, 11 bases remained unmatched.

The CDR3 here is CAWSPGFGAYGYTF. Written as DNA, the CDR3 is TGTGCCTGGAGCCCAGGGTTTGGGGCCTATGGCTACACCTTC. The genes are TRBV30 and TRBJ1-2; D might be TRBD1 (5 bases). The CDR3 runs 14 residues. V gave up 3 bases and J gave up 4 bases, with 15 bases separating them. Germline V gene data show CDR1 as GTSNPN and CDR2 as SVGIG (reference sequence).

The chain recombines TRBV5-4 with TRBJ1-4; D remains unclear. V lost 2 bases and J lost 0, with 14 bases in between. The CDR3 runs to 17 residues. Germline CDR1 and CDR2: SGHNT and YYREEE (reference sequence). CDR3 DNA: TGTGCCAGCAGCTTAGGCGGCCGGGGAGCAACTAATGAAAAACTGTTTTTT. Protein sequence: CASSLGGRGATNEKLFF. Variable domain in full (rest from reference TRBV5-4 and TRBJ1-4): ETGVTQSPTHLIKTRGQQVTLRCSSQSGHNTVSWYQQALGQGPQFIFQYYREEENGRGNFPPRFSGLQFPNYSSELNVNALELDDSALYLCASSLGGRGATNEKLFFGSGTQLSVL.

CDR3 residues: CASSLARDTYEQYF. CDR3 DNA sequence: TGTGCCAGCAGCTTAGCGAGGGATACCTACGAGCAGTACTTC. The chain carries TRBV11-1 and TRBJ2-7, with a possible D match to TRBD2 (5 bases). In germline, CDR1 is SGHAT, CDR2 FQDESV (reference sequence). The length of the CDR3 is 14 residues. V lost 0 bases and J 2 bases, leaving 8 bases between the germline ends.

This clone was seen a single time. The CDR3 is CASSLVPQTNYGYTF. CDR3 sequence (DNA): TGTGCCAGCAGCTTAGTTCCCCAAACTAACTATGGCTACACCTTC. The V call is TRBV7-2, the J call TRBJ1-2; D remains ambiguous. V was cut by 1 base and J by 0 bases, with 9 bases left in between. In germline, CDR1 is SGHTA, CDR2 FQGNSA. CDR3 length: 15 residues.

The genes are TRBV4-1 and TRBJ2-6; the match to TRBD2 covers 12 bases. The CDR3 spans 17 residues. The germline CDR1 and CDR2 sequences are MGHRA and YSYEKL. V was pared by 4 bases and J by 1 base, with 2 bases of the junction left unmatched. The CDR3 loop is CASSRGLAGSGANVLTF. The CDR3 DNA is TGCGCCAGCAGCCGCGGACTAGCGGGGTCTGGGGCCAACGTCCTGACTTTC.

V is TRBV2 and J is TRBJ1-1; D is possibly TRBD1 (6 bases). This CDR3 has 16 amino acids. Germline CDR1 is SNHLY and CDR2 is FYNNEI. Trimming cost V 3 bases and J 4 bases, with 18 bases left between them. CDR3 nucleotides: TGTGCCAGCAGTGAGAACAGGGAGAGAGGGACCACTGAAGCTTTCTTT. It yields the protein CASSENRERGTTEAFF.

The V and J genes are TRBV29-1 and TRBJ2-6; D is possibly TRBD1 (5 bases). The CDR3 consists of 14 residues. CDR1 is SQVTM and CDR2 is ANQGSEA in the germline V gene. The V gene lost 7 bases and the J gene lost 4 bases, with 14 bases spanning the gap. CDR3 nucleotides: TGCAGCGCCTTATTAGGGGCAGGGGCCAACGTCCTGACTTTC. It encodes CSALLGAGANVLTF.

This chain connects TRBV6-1 to TRBJ1-1; no definite D call. This CDR3 is 13 amino acids long. V was cut by 3 bases and J by 6 bases, with 11 bases left in between. Germline assignment: CDR1 MNHNS and CDR2 SASEGT. The CDR3 sequence is CASSDPRSAEAFF. In DNA form, the CDR3 reads TGTGCCAGCAGTGACCCACGGTCCGCTGAAGCTTTCTTT.

The rearrangement uses TRBV30 and TRBJ1-2, with no clear D. The V gene lost 2 bases and the J gene lost 7 bases, with 11 bases spanning the gap. There are 12 residues in the CDR3. Looked up from germline, CDR1 is GTSNPN and CDR2 is SVGIG (reference sequence). This CDR3 is CAWSSSRAGYTF. The DNA of the CDR3 is TGTGCCTGGAGTTCTTCGAGGGCTGGCTACACCTTC.

CDR3 sequence reads: CASSQERRGPPQETQYF. The DNA for the CDR3 is TGTGCCAGCAGCCAAGAGCGCAGGGGCCCCCCCCAAGAGACCCAGTACTTC. The chain couples TRBV14 to TRBJ2-5; D might be TRBD1 (6 bases). Germline V gene sequence: CDR1 SGHDN, CDR2 FVKESK. This CDR3 is 17 amino acids long. V lost 0 bases, J lost 1 base, and 15 bases lay in between.

The V gene is TRBV5-6, the J gene TRBJ1-1; D is undetermined. This CDR3 has 15 amino acids. The V end lost 1 base, the J end lost 0 bases, and 10 bases lay between the germline ends. Germline CDR1 and CDR2: SGHDT and YYEEEE. CDR3 residues: CASSLWALLNTEAFF. CDR3 coding DNA: TGTGCCAGCAGCTTGTGGGCGCTTTTGAACACTGAAGCTTTCTTT.